The T cell receptor beta chain described here comes from a study of T cells in Graves' hyperthyroidism and ophthalmopathy (dated by TCRdb to about 2019). Context from the whole study: Peripheral blood samples were taken at the time of initial diagnosis, prior to any treatment. To identify distinguishing TCR V-J signatures, a discovery cohort of 90 to 100 patients was used, comprising 43 with Graves' ophthalmopathy and some 60 with stable Graves' hyperthyroidism. Whether ophthalmopathy could be predicted prospectively was tested in an independent validation cohort made up of fewer than 20 hyperthyroidism patients plus 17 patients who later progressed to ophthalmopathy. The roughly 100 discovery patients were randomly divided into training and test sets at a 7:3 ratio. In more than five Graves' hyperthyroidism patients, the study also compared T-cell repertoires from thyroid tissue with T-cell repertoires from blood. After blood sampling, hyperthyroidism patients were treated with methimazole at a starting dose of 30 mg daily, and ophthalmopathy patients were treated with high-dose intravenous methylprednisolone. The paper describes TCR Vbeta CDR3 sequencing of roughly 130 peripheral blood samples, made up of 43 ophthalmopathy patients, more than 70 hyperthyroidism patients and roughly 17 progressor patients.

In the ophthalmopathy patients, disease was moderately to severely active, with a Clinical Activity Score of 3 or more, a NOSPECS grade of 4 or more, and a duration of less than 3 months. Exclusion was applied to patients with uncontrolled infections, other autoimmune diseases, pregnancy or lactation. Diagnoses were based on clinical symptoms, serum thyroxine and TRAb, thyroid ultrasound and orbital computed tomography. PBMCs were separated from roughly 10 ml of fresh peripheral blood using Ficoll-Paque density gradient centrifugation. Trizol reagent was used to extract total RNA, and RNA quality was then checked on an Agilent 2100 Bioanalyzer. Concerning this clonotype itself: Its cognate antigen has yet to be identified. No base quality values were provided; no much bigger clone lies one nucleotide off.

TCR beta CDR3 regions were amplified from RNA transcripts. The TCR CDR3 was subjected to a first round of RT-PCR using the HTBI primer set and the Qiagen OneStep RT-PCR kit. Libraries were constructed in a second round of multiplex PCR, after which size selection and purification were performed. Libraries were sequenced paired-end with 100 bp reads on an Illumina HiSeq2000. Concerning the study's data processing: SOAPnuke was used to process the raw data, with reads discarded if the reads contained adapters or uncalled bases, had a mean Phred below 15, or lacked an exact constant-primer or identifier match. COPE v1.2.5 was used to merge the high-quality paired reads, and each unique nucleotide sequence was defined as a clonotype. Clonotypes were aligned to IMGT TRBV, TRBD and TRBJ reference segments using MiTCR v1.1. The analysis included only V-J combinations with a frequency above 0.0001, which together covered about 99% of the repertoires. The TCS score was defined as F50 (clonal expansion) divided by E x V (chaos), with BLOSUM62-based TCRdist calculated between CDR3 peptides within each V-J. Welch's t-statistics and random forest reduced roughly 500 V-J features to 10 to 15, which were used in a naive Bayes classifier (R e1071). The public reads were reanalyzed by TCRdb: fastp trimming at Q25, MiXCR alignment, in-frame beta chains only. Every CDR3 protein is listed once, alongside the most common genes and DNA of its rows. The V and J calls follow TCRdb's processing rather than the paper's. In all, the sample holds about 520,000 distinct CDR3 sequences, and 24% of those were seen once. Of the sample, about 10% is held by the ten largest clones.

The paper's findings and limits, for the study overall: A 13 V-J signature model separated ophthalmopathy from stable hyperthyroidism, with 87.88% sensitivity and roughly 81% specificity in cross-validation and 80%/75% in testing. Most expanded thyroid clonotypes (frequency above 0.001) were also detected in blood, suggesting blood repertoires may reflect thyroid immune responses. Sample size was not statistically predetermined, and blinding of investigators to group allocation was not performed. During validation, the model predicted progression to ophthalmopathy a median of around six months ahead of onset, with 70.59% sensitivity and roughly 72% specificity.

The sequenced material came from blood. The TCR was taken from a woman aged 25 to 39 with Graves' ophthalmopathy.

CDR3 loop: CASSRGALGGYTF. The sequence in DNA is TGTGCCAGCAGTCGGGGCGCACTAGGGGGCTACACCTTC. Recombination joined TRBV27 with TRBJ1-2; TRBD1 is possibly the D segment (5 matching bases). V drops 5 bases and J drops 8 bases, leaving 15 bases in between. Including the terminal cysteine and phenylalanine, the CDR3 comprises 13 residues. This entry keeps only the CDR3 DNA: 39 bases, framed from base 1. CDR1 and CDR2, per the germline V gene (reference sequence), are MNHEY and SMNVEV.